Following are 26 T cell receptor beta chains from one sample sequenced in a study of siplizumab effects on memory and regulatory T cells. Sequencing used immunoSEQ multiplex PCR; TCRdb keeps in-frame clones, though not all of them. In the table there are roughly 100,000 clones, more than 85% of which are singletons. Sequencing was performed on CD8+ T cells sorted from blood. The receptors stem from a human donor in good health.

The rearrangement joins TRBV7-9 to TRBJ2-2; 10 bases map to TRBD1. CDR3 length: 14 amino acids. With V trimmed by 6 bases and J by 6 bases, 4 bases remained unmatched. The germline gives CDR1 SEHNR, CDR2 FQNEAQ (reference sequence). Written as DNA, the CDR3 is TGTGCCAGCAGTTCCGGGACAGGGGCCGGGGAGCTGTTTTTT. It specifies CASSSGTGAGELFF.

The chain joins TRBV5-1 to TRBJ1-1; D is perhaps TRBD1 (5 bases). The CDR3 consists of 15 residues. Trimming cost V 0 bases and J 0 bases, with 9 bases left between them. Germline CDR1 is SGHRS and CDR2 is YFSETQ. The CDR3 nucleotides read TGCGCCAGCAGCTTGGCCTCAGGGATGAACACTGAAGCTTTCTTT. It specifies CASSLASGMNTEAFF.

This chain's CDR3 is CASTRSNTEAFF. In DNA, the CDR3 is TGTGCCAGCACCAGATCGAACACTGAAGCTTTCTTT. The gene calls are TRBV2 and TRBJ1-1; no firm D call. The CDR3 has 12 amino acids. V was cut by 7 bases and J by 1 base, with 7 bases left in between. Germline-derived CDR1 and CDR2 are SNHLY and FYNNEI. Filled out from reference TRBV2 and TRBJ1-1, the complete variable domain reads EPEVTQTPSHQVTQMGQEVILRCVPISNHLYFYWYRQILGQKVEFLVSFYNNEISEKSEIFDDQFSVERPDGSNFTLKIRSTKLEDSAMYFCASTRSNTEAFFGQGTRLTVV.

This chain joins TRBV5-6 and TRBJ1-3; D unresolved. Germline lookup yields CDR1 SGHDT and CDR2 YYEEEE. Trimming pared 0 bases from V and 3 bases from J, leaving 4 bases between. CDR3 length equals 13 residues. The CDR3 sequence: CASSLGGGNTIYF. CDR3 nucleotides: TGTGCCAGCAGCTTGGGAGGTGGAAACACCATATATTTT. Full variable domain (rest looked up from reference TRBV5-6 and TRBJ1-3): DAGVTQSPTHLIKTRGQQVTLRCSPKSGHDTVSWYQQALGQGPQFIFQYYEEEERQRGNFPDRFSGHQFPNYSSELNVNALLLGDSALYLCASSLGGGNTIYFGEGSWLTVV.

This CDR3 is CASSQEQGPSGANVLTF. The CDR3 DNA reads TGTGCCAGCAGCCAGGAACAGGGCCCCTCTGGGGCCAACGTCCTGACTTTC. V usage is TRBV4-2 and J usage is TRBJ2-6; D may be TRBD1 (6 bases). The V and J ends lost 3 bases and 0 bases respectively, with 12 bases between them. The CDR3 runs to 17 residues. Germline V gene data show CDR1 as LGHNA and CDR2 as YNFKEQ.

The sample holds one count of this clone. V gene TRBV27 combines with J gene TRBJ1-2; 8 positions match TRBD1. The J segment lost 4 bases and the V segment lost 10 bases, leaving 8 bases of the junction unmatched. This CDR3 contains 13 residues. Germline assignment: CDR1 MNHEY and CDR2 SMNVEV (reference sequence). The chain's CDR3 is CATLTGAGYGYTF. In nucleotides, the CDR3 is TGTGCCACCCTGACAGGGGCCGGCTATGGCTACACCTTC.

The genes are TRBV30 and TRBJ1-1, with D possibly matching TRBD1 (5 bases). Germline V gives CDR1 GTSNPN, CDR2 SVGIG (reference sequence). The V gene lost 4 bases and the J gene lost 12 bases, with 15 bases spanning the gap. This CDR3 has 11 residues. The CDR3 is CAWMRDSRTFF. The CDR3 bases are TGTGCCTGGATGAGGGACTCCAGAACTTTCTTT.

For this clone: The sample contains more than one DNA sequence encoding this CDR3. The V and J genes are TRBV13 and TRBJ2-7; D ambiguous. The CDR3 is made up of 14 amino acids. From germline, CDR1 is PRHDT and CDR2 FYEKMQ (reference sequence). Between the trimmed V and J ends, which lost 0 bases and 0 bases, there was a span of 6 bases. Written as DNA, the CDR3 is TGTGCCAGCAGCTTAGGGCTTAGCTCCTACGAGCAGTACTTC. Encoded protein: CASSLGLSSYEQYF.

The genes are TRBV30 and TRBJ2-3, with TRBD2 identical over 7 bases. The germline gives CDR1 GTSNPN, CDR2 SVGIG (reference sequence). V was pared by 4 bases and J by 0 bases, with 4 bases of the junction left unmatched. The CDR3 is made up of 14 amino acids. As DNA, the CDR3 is TGTGCCTGGACTTGGGGGGGTAGCACAGATACGCAGTATTTT. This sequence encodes CAWTWGGSTDTQYF.

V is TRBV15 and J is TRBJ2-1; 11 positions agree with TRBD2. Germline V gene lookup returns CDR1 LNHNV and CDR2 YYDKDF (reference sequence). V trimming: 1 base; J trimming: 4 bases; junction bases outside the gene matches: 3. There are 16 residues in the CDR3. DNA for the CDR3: TGTGCCACCAGCAGAGCTGGGACTAGCGGATACAATGAGCAGTTCTTC. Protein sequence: CATSRAGTSGYNEQFF.

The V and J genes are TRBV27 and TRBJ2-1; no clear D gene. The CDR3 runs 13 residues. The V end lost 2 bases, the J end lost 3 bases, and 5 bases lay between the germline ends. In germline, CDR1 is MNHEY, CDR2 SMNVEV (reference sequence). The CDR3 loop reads CASSLVVYNEQFF. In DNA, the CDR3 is TGTGCCAGCAGTTTAGTAGTCTACAATGAGCAGTTCTTC.

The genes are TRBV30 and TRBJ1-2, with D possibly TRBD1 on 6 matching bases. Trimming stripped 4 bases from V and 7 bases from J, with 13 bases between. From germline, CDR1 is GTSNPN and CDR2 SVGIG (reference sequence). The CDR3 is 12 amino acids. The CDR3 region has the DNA TGTGCCTGGAACACACAGGGCTCTGGCTACACCTTC. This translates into CAWNTQGSGYTF.

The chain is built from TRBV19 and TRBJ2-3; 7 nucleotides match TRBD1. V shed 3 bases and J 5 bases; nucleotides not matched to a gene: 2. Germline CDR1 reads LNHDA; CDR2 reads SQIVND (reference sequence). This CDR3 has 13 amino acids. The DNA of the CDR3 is TGTGCCAGTAGTATTAGGGGGCAAGATACGCAGTATTTT. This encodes CASSIRGQDTQYF.

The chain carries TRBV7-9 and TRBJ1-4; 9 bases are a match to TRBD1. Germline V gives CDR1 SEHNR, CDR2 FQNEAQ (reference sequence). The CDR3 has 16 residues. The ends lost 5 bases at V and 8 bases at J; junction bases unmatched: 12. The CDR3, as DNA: TGTGCCAGCAGCCCCGTTTCCGGGACAGGGTACGAAAAACTGTTTTTT. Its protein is CASSPVSGTGYEKLFF.

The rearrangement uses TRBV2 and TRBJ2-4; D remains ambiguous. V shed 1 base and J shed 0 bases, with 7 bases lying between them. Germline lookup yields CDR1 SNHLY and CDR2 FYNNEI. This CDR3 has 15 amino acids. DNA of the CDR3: TGTGCCAGCAGTGAAGTTGTTCTAGCCAAAAACATTCAGTACTTC. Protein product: CASSEVVLAKNIQYF. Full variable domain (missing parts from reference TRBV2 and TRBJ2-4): EPEVTQTPSHQVTQMGQEVILRCVPISNHLYFYWYRQILGQKVEFLVSFYNNEISEKSEIFDDQFSVERPDGSNFTLKIRSTKLEDSAMYFCASSEVVLAKNIQYFGAGTRLSVL.

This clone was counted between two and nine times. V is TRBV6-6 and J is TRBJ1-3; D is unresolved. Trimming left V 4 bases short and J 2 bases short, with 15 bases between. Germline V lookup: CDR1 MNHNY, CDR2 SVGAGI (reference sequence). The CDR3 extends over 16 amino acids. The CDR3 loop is CASSSLGRDAGNTIYF. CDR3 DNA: TGTGCCAGCAGTTCGCTCGGGAGGGATGCTGGAAACACCATATATTTT.

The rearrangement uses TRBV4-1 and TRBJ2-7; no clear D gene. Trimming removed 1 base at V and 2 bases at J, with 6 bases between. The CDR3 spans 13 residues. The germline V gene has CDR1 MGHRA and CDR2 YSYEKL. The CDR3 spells CASSQVVTYEQYF. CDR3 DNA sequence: TGCGCCAGCAGCCAAGTTGTTACCTACGAGCAGTACTTC.

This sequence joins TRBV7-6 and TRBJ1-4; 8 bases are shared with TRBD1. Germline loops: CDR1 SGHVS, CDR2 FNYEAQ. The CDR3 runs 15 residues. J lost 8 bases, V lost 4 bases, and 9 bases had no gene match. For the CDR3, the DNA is TGTGCCAGCAGCTCTACAGGGGGTTCAGGGGAAAAACTGTTTTTT. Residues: CASSSTGGSGEKLFF.

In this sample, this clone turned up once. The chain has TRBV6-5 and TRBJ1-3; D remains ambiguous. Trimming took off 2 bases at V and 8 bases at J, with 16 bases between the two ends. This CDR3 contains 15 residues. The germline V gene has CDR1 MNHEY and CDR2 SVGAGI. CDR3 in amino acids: CASSYGAGIKDTIYF. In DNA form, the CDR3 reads TGTGCCAGCAGTTACGGCGCGGGAATTAAGGACACCATATATTTT.

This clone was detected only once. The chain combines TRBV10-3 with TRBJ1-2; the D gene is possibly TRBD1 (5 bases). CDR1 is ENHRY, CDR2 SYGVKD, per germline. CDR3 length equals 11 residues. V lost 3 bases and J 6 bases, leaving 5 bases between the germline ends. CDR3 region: CAISDRDGYTF. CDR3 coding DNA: TGTGCCATCAGTGACAGGGATGGCTACACCTTC.

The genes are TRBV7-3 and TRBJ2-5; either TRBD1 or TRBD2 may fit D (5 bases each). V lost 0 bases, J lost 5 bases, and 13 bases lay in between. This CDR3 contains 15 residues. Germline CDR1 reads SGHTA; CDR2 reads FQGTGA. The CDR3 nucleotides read TGTGCCAGCAGCTTAACGAACAGTTGGGGGGAGACCCAGTACTTC. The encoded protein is CASSLTNSWGETQYF.

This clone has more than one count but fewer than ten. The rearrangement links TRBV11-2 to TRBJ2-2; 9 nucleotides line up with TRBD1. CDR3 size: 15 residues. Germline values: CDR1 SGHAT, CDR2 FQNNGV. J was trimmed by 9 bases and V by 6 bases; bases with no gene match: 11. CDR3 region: CASSSGQGSPRELFF. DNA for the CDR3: TGTGCCAGCAGTTCAGGACAGGGGAGTCCAAGGGAGCTGTTTTTT.

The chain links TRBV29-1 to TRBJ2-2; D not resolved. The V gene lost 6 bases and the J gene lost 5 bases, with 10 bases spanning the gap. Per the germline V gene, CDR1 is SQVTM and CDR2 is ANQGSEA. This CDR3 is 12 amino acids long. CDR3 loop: CSVPQATGELFF. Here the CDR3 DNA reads TGCAGCGTCCCTCAGGCGACCGGGGAGCTGTTTTTT.

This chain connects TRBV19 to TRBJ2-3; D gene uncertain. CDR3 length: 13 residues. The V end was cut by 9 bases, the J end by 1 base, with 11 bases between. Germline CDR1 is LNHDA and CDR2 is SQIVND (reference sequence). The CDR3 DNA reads TGTGCCAGCACAACCTTGGGCACAGATACGCAGTATTTT. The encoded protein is CASTTLGTDTQYF. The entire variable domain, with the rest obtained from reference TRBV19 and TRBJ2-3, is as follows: DGGITQSPKYLFRKEGQNVTLSCEQNLNHDAMYWYRQDPGQGLRLIYYSQIVNDFQKGDIAEGYSVSREKKESFPLTVTSAQKNPTAFYLCASTTLGTDTQYFGPGTRLTVL.

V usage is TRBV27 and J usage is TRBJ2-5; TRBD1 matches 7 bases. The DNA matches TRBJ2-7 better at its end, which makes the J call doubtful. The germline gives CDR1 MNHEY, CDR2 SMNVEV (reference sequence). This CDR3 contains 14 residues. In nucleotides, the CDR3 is TGTGCCAGCAGTTTAAGCAGGGGGACCTACGAGCAGTACTTC. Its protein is CASSLSRGTYEQYF.

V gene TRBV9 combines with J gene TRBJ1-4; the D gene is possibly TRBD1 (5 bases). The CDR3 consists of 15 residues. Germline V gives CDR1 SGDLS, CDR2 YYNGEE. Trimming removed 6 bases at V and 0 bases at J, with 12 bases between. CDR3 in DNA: TGTGCCAGCACCCCTGGGGGATCAACTAATGAAAAACTGTTTTTT. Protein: CASTPGGSTNEKLFF.